The 2 T cell receptor beta chains reported below all come from one sample, sequenced in a study of blood T cell repertoires in COVID-19. Produced via immunoSEQ multiplex PCR; TCRdb's table is partial and in-frame only. This sample carries approximately 18,000 clones, 90% to 95% of them seen once, and the ten largest clones take about 5.8%. The sequenced material came from peripheral blood. Source of these receptors: a human donor in a cohort sampled during active COVID-19.

The V gene is TRBV7-8, the J gene TRBJ1-5; tentative D call: TRBD1 (6 bases). V was clipped by 0 bases and J by 4 bases, with 19 bases between them. This CDR3 has 18 amino acids. Looked up from germline, CDR1 is SGHVS and CDR2 is FQNEAQ. CDR3 region: CASSLALSLDRPNQPQHF. Here the CDR3 DNA reads TGTGCCAGCAGCTTAGCGCTAAGTTTGGACAGACCAAATCAGCCCCAGCATTTT.

The chain couples TRBV7-9 to TRBJ2-1; TRBD1 agrees at 10 bases. From germline, CDR1 is SEHNR and CDR2 FQNEAQ (reference sequence). The CDR3 is 17 amino acids. The J segment lost 2 bases and the V segment lost 4 bases, leaving 8 bases of the junction unmatched. CDR3 protein: CASSSGQGVFTYNEQFF. CDR3 nucleotide sequence: TGTGCCAGCAGCTCTGGACAGGGGGTTTTTACCTACAATGAGCAGTTCTTC. The whole variable domain, remainder taken from reference TRBV7-9 and TRBJ2-1, is DTGVSQNPRHKITKRGQNVTFRCDPISEHNRLYWYRQTLGQGPEFLTYFQNEAQLEKSRLLSDRFSAERPKGSFSTLEIQRTEQGDSAMYLCASSSGQGVFTYNEQFFGPGTRLTVL.